Reported below is one TCR beta chain. Its antigen is as yet unknown. Cultured CD4+ T-cell DNA underwent Oncomine TCR Beta short-read sequencing. TCRdb reanalysed the PCR reads using MiXCR and keeps one entry per CDR3 protein. Of 5,500 to 8,500 distinct CDR3 sequences in the sample, about 30% were seen once. The sample is drawn from a study of vaccination and CD4 T cells after COVID-19. The overall study: Diagnosis preceded the drawing of post-COVID samples by a median around 95 days (range 35 to 161). Overall study results and limits: Convalescent patients' clones that were vaccine-specific were spike mono-reactive in 304 of 307 cases. Reactive clone data from convalescent patients indicated a median of about 86% appearing only post-vaccination.

Indicated treatment: roughly 10-day PBMC culture with coronavirus spike peptide pools or control peptides (ViraFEST assay). CD4+ T-cell collection from the unexposed donor predated the COVID-19 pandemic (2011-2018). Expanded clonotypes were found by TCR sequencing after peptide-pool stimulation (ViraFEST). This sequence was found in a human donor in good health. Sequenced input: CD4+ T cells from blood, cultured in vitro.

For the CDR3, the DNA is TGTGCCAGCAGCTTAGCGGGGGGGCCTGAGTATGAGCAGTTCTTC. Translation gives CASSLAGGPEYEQFF. The chain combines TRBV7-3 with TRBJ2-1; 9 positions agree with TRBD2. Looked up from germline, CDR1 is SGHTA and CDR2 is FQGTGA. CDR3 length equals 15 residues. V dropped 2 bases and J dropped 8; count of bases not matched to a gene: 7. The full variable domain, completed using reference TRBV7-3 and TRBJ2-1, is GAGVSQTPSNKVTEKGKYVELRCDPISGHTALYWYRQSLGQGPEFLIYFQGTGAADDSGLPNDRFFAVRPEGSVSTLKIQRTERGDSAVYLCASSLAGGPEYEQFFGPGTRLTVL.